This entry concerns a single TCR beta chain. Method: immunoSEQ multiplex PCR; TCRdb's copy keeps in-frame clones and lacks some. The top ten hold under 20% of the sample, which has about 45,000 clones, roughly 80% seen once. This CDR3 is built from 16 residues. The trim removed 3 bases at V and 0 bases at J, leaving 4 bases unmatched. Germline V lookup: CDR1 KGHSH, CDR2 LQKENI. This sample was included in a study of blood T cell repertoires in COVID-19. The wider study: Both acute and convalescent COVID-19 samples were obtained from the United States, Italy and Spain. Sources were T cells, B-cell-depleted T cells, or PBMCs; the material itself was cDNA or gDNA.

The chain joins TRBV18 to TRBJ1-3, with TRBD1 matching over 8 bases. The receptor's source is an older man with acute or convalescent COVID-19. Specimen: peripheral blood. CDR3 protein: CASSPYRGDSGNTIYF. DNA of the CDR3: TGTGCCAGCTCACCCTACAGGGGGGACTCTGGAAACACCATATATTTT.